This T cell receptor (beta chain) was sequenced in a study of shared clonotypes between healthy human individuals. Positive CCR7 selection of CD45RO-negative cells yielded the naive CD8 cells, and terminally differentiated effector memory CD45RA+ cells were excluded. There were only Caucasian adults among the donors, and all lived in Nashville, Tennessee. The material for each subset, its genomic DNA, was split evenly across several immunoSEQ plates. Generated by immunoSEQ multiplex PCR, the TCRdb table keeps only in-frame clones and is missing some. Of roughly 550,000 clones listed, around 95% are singletons. The CDR3 runs to 15 residues. With 5 bases clipped from V and 3 bases from J, the junction kept 9 bases outside the gene matches. The germline gives CDR1 MDHEN, CDR2 SYDVKM.

Sequencing was performed on naive CD8+ T cells sorted from blood. This TCR was recovered from a woman aged 25 to 39 in good health. The chain couples TRBV28 to TRBJ2-7; 8 bases match TRBD2. The CDR3 here is CASSLGTRSRYEQYF. DNA of the CDR3: TGTGCCAGCAGTCTCGGGACTAGATCGCGCTACGAGCAGTACTTC.